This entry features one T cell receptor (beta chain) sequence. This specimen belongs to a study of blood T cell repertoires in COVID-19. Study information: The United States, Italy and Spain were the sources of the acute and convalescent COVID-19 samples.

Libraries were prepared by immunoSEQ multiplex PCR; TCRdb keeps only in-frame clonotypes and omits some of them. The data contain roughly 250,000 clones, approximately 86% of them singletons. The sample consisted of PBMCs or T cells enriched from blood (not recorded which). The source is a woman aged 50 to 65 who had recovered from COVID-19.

The CDR3 DNA is TGTGCCAGCAGCCCCGGACAGTTATCCTACAATGAGCAGTTCTTC. Translation: CASSPGQLSYNEQFF. The J gene is TRBJ2-1, the V gene TRBV11-3; maybe TRBD1 (6 bases). CDR1 and CDR2 (germline): SGHNT, YENEEA. With 5 bases removed from V and 1 base from J, the gap between germline ends came to 12 bases. This CDR3 is 15 amino acids long.